The sequence of this TCR beta chain was determined in a study of control samples from healthy donors and cancer patients. This CDR3 is 15 amino acids long. The germline CDR1 and CDR2 sequences are ENHRY and SYGVKD. With V trimmed by 4 bases and J by 5 bases, 4 bases remained unmatched. Repertoires were generated with immunoSEQ multiplex PCR, while TCRdb's copy carries only in-frame clones and drops some. The table has roughly 69,000 clones, approximately 83% seen once. The clonotype originates from a man between 60 and 75 years old in good health. This rearrangement joins TRBV10-3 to TRBJ1-4; 10 nucleotides match TRBD1. What was sequenced was blood. CDR3 DNA sequence: TGTGCCATCAGTGGCCCGGGACAGGGGAATGAAAAACTGTTTTTT. Protein product: CAISGPGQGNEKLFF.